This T cell receptor (beta chain) was found in a study of blood T cells in healthy people across ages. For every donor, a draw yielded ten milliliters of peripheral blood. Using a J-beta primer mix together with a sample-barcoded 5' primer, a second PCR was run for roughly 7 to 12 cycles. Every sample returned 2.5 million or more CDR3-containing paired-end reads. TCRdb independently ran MiXCR on the 5' RACE reads; one entry per CDR3 protein. The data contain 920,000 or so distinct CDR3 sequences, around 43% of them singletons. This CDR3 comprises 13 residues. Germline V gene lookup returns CDR1 DFQATT and CDR2 SNEGSKA (reference sequence). Trimming removed 5 bases from V and 2 bases from J, with 13 bases in between.

This receptor was taken from a woman aged 60 to 75 in good health. The sequenced sample consisted of blood. The chain employs TRBV20-1 and TRBJ2-7, with D possibly being TRBD1 (6 bases). The CDR3 loop reads CSALQGGTYEQYF. The DNA for the CDR3 is TGCAGTGCTTTACAGGGTGGAACCTACGAGCAGTACTTC.